The clone carrying this T cell receptor (beta chain) was counted only a few times. This sample was included in a study of human T cells and chemical hapten exposure. Study-level information: Diagnoses of alopecia areata, totalis or universalis occurred in mostly female patients.

Time point given: patch test 3, about 24 weeks after DPC sensitization. Treatment meaning: therapeutic diphenylcyclopropenone sensitization with weekly scalp DPC. Venepuncture was done earlier than the placement of each patch test. TCRdb reprocessed the RACE reads with MiXCR, giving one entry per CDR3 protein. The sample contains about 170,000 distinct CDR3 sequences, about 27% of which appear only once. Sample: whole blood, taken in connection with sensitization to the hapten diphenylcyclopropenone (DPC). This receptor was identified in a woman aged 18-29 years with alopecia areata. Some clones in this sample may be carry-over from other donors' samples.

The CDR3 nucleotides are TGTGCCAGCAGCCCAGAGCCGGACAGGGGTAACTATGGCTACACCTTC. Protein: CASSPEPDRGNYGYTF. This chain links TRBV14 with TRBJ1-2, with 9 bases fitting TRBD1. This CDR3 is built from 16 residues. Germline trimming cut 4 bases from V and 1 base from J; bases unmatched to any gene: 7. The germline V gene has CDR1 SGHDN and CDR2 FVKESK.